By sample share, the clone carrying this T cell receptor beta chain is medium-sized. What it binds is not known. The germline gives CDR1 LNHDA, CDR2 SQIVND (reference sequence). The length of the CDR3 is 15 residues. V lost 6 bases, J lost 4 bases, and 18 bases lay in between. This record belongs to a study of PD-1 blockade in classical Hodgkin lymphoma. Study results and limitations: Repertoire differences have undefined causes, possibly disease activity or prior therapy.

Noted time point: cycle 4 day 1 (C4D1), after 6 weeks of nivolumab. Every one of the patients relapsed after autologous stem cell transplantation (brentuximab vedotin exposure was variable). Thawed PBMCs supplied CD8+ T cells via magnetic negative selection. The table came from immunoSEQ multiplex PCR; TCRdb's copy has only in-frame clones and leaves some out. The sample lists more than 9,500 clones, around 84% occurring once. This receptor was identified in a human donor with classical Hodgkin lymphoma. The donor label of this sample is uncertain. This rearrangement joins TRBV19 to TRBJ1-1; no clear D gene. The starting material was CD8+ T cells from blood, obtained before the fourth cycle of nivolumab. The CDR3 spells CASRVYRQVSTEAFF. The CDR3 DNA is TGTGCCAGTAGGGTTTATCGGCAGGTGAGCACTGAAGCTTTCTTT.